The TCR beta chain under discussion was sequenced for a study of monozygotic twins with inflammatory bowel disease. Germline V gene data show CDR1 as SEHNR and CDR2 as FQNEAQ (reference sequence). This CDR3 has 12 amino acids. Following a re-call of the 5' RACE reads, TCRdb has one entry per CDR3 protein and lacks DNA. Its listing shows 440,000 or so distinct CDR3 sequences. Study-level points and caveats: Support for any single strong IBD-associated signal or clonotype was not found. IBD patients showed reduced TCRbeta diversity (inverse Simpson) versus healthy co-twins.

As for this clonotype: The antigen is not known.

The genes are TRBV7-9 and TRBJ1-2; lacking DNA, the TRBD1 call made by TCRdb goes unchecked. The TCR was taken from a human donor with ulcerative colitis or Crohn's disease, or a healthy co-twin of an affected twin (not recorded which). Sequencing used blood. CDR3 sequence: CASSPPRDGYTF. Full variable domain (outside the CDR3, taken from reference TRBV7-9 and TRBJ1-2): DTGVSQNPRHKITKRGQNVTFRCDPISEHNRLYWYRQTLGQGPEFLTYFQNEAQLEKSRLLSDRFSAERPKGSFSTLEIQRTEQGDSAMYLCASSPPRDGYTFGSGTRLTVV.